The clone carrying this T cell receptor beta chain has a handful of counts. The data originate from a study of T-cell reconstitution after alpha-beta-depleted transplantation in children. Trimming took 0 bases from V and 0 from J, leaving 12 bases between them. In germline, CDR1 is SGHDT, CDR2 YYEEEE. CDR3 size: 17 residues. As it was prepared, the TCRbeta library received unique molecular identifiers. Each CDR3 protein is one row after TCRdb ran MiXCR on the PCR reads. The sample lists about a million distinct CDR3 sequences, under 30% occurring once. The sequence derives from a boy under two years old who had a stem cell transplant for SCID, so the T cells may come from the graft donor. The material was PBMCs, mostly from graft donor cells, obtained 360 days after TCRalphabeta/CD19-depleted stem cell transplant. The genes are TRBV5-6 and TRBJ2-2, with a possible D match to TRBD2 (6 bases). CDR3 DNA: TGTGCCAGCAGCTTGGCTTTCCTAGCGCCGAACACCGGGGAGCTGTTTTTT. Translating gives CASSLAFLAPNTGELFF.